This T cell receptor beta chain was recovered during a study of T-cell reconstitution after alpha-beta-depleted transplantation in children. Preparation of the TCRbeta library involved a method that used unique molecular identifiers. TCRdb re-called the PCR reads through MiXCR, storing one row per CDR3 protein. The data hold almost 500,000 distinct CDR3 sequences, with over 9.5% observed a single time. In its sample, this clonotype was seen a few times. Its specificity is not known. The CDR3 loop spans 15 amino acids. V shed 8 bases and J 10 bases; nucleotides not matched to a gene: 17. CDR1 is KGHSH, CDR2 LQKENI, per germline. Findings and caveats of the study: Several hundred expanded graft clones reportedly supplied alpha-beta T cells about two months after transplant. T-cell counts and diversity at one year following transplant were attributed mainly to newly produced T cells.

The input for sequencing was PBMCs, taken before TCRalphabeta/CD19-depleted stem cell transplant. The V and J genes are TRBV18 and TRBJ2-1, with TRBD1 matching 7 bases. The sequence was obtained from a child younger than 10 with inherited bone marrow failure, due to receive a stem cell transplant. CDR3 loop: CASAPRDRASWEQFF. For the CDR3, the DNA is TGTGCCAGCGCGCCCCGGGACAGAGCTTCCTGGGAGCAGTTCTTC.